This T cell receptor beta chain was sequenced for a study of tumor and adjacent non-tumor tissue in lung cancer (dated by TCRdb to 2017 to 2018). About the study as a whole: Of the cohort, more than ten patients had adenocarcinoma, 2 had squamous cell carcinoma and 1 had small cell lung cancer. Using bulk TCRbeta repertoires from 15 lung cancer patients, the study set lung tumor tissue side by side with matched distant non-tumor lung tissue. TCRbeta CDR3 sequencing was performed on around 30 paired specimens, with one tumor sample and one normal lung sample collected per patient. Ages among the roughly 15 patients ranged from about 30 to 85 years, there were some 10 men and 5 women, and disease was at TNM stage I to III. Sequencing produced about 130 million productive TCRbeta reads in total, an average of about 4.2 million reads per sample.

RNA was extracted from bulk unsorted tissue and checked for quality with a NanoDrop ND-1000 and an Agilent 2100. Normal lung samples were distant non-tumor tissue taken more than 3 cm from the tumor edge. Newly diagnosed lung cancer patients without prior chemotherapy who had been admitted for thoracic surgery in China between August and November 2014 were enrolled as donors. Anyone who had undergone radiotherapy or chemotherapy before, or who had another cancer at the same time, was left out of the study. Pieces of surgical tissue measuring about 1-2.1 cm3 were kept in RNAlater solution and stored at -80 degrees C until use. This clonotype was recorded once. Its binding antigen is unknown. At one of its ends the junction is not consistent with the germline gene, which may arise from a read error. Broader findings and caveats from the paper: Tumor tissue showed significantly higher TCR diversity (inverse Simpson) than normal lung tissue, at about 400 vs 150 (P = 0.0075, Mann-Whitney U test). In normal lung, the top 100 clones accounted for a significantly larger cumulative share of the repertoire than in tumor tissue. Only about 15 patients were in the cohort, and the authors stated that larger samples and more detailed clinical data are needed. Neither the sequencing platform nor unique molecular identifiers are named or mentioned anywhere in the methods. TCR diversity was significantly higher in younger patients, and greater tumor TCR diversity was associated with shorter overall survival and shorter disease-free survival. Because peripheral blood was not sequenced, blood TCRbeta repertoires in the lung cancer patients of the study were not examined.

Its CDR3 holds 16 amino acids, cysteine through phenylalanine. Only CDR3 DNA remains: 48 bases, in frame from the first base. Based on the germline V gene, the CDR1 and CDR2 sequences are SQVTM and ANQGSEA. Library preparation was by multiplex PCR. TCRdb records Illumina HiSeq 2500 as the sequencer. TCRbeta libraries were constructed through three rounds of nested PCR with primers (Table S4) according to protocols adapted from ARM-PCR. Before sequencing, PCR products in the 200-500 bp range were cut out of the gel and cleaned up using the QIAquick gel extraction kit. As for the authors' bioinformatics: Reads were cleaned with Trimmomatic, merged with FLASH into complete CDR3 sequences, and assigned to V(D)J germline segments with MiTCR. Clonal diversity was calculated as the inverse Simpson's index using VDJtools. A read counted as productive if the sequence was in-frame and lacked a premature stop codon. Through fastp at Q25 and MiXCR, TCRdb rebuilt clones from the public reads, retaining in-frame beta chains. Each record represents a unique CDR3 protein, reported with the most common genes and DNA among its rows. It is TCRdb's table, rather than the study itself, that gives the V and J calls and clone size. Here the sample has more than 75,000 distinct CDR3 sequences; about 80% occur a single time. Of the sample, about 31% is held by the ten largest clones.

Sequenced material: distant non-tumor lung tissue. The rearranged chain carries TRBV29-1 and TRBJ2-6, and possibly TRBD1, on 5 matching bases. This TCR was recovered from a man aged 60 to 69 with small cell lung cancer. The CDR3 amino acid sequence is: CSARSGRNSGANVLTF. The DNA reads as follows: TGCAGCGCTCGAAGTGGACGCAACTCTGGGGCCAACGTCCTAACTTTC. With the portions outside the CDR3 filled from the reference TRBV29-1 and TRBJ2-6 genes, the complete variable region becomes SAVISQKPSRDICQRGTSLTIQCQVDSQVTMMFWYRQQPGQSLTLIATANQGSEATYESGFVIDKFPISRPNLTFSTLTVSNMSPEDSSIYLCSARSGRNSGANVLTFGAGSRLTVL.